The 25 T cell receptor beta chains given below trace back to one sample, sequenced in a study of blood T cell repertoires in COVID-19. Repertoires were generated with immunoSEQ multiplex PCR, while TCRdb's copy carries only in-frame clones and drops some. The sample consists of 300,000 or so clones, around 90% of them appearing once. The specimen was peripheral blood. These receptors were taken from a man aged 18 to 30 who had recovered from COVID-19.

J is TRBJ1-5 and V is TRBV7-2; the D gene is possibly TRBD1 (6 bases). CDR1 is SGHTA, CDR2 FQGNSA, per germline. This CDR3 has 14 residues. Trimming took off 4 bases at V and 6 bases at J, with 13 bases between the two ends. The chain's CDR3 is CASSSRGGAQPQHF. In DNA form, the CDR3 reads TGTGCCAGCAGCTCTAGGGGGGGGGCTCAGCCCCAGCATTTT.

CDR3 in DNA: TGCGCCAGCAGTTGGGAGGGCCGTACCGGGGAGCTGTTTTTT. As protein: CASSWEGRTGELFF. The J gene is TRBJ2-2, the V gene TRBV5-1; 7 bases match TRBD2. Unmatched junction bases numbered 6, after V lost 5 bases and J lost 5 bases. The CDR3 loop spans 14 amino acids. The germline gives CDR1 SGHRS, CDR2 YFSETQ.

This CDR3 is CASSTGSQGTEQYF. CDR3 nucleotides: TGCGCCAGCAGCACCGGGTCCCAAGGCACCGAGCAGTACTTC. The chain joins TRBV5-1 to TRBJ2-7; D not certain. Germline assignment: CDR1 SGHRS and CDR2 YFSETQ. Deletions cut 4 bases from V and 6 bases from J, with 17 bases between. This CDR3 has 14 residues.

J is TRBJ1-4 and V is TRBV2; 10 nucleotides agree with TRBD1. J gave up 7 bases and V 7 bases, and 6 bases lay outside the gene matches. CDR1 and CDR2 from the germline V gene are SNHLY and FYNNEI. This CDR3 is 14 amino acids long. CDR3 nucleotides: TGTGCCAGCAACCGACAGGGGGCCTTTGAAAAACTGTTTTTT. Its translation is CASNRQGAFEKLFF.

The J gene is TRBJ2-7, the V gene TRBV10-3; possibly TRBD1 for D (5 bases). Trimming shortened V by 4 bases and J by 3 bases, and 7 bases separated the two germline ends. Germline lookup yields CDR1 ENHRY and CDR2 SYGVKD. CDR3 size: 12 residues. The CDR3 spells CAISGTFYEQYF. The CDR3 region has the DNA TGTGCCATCAGTGGGACATTCTACGAGCAGTACTTC.

The chain joins TRBV2 to TRBJ2-7; D unclear. Germline loops: CDR1 SNHLY, CDR2 FYNNEI. V gave up 7 bases and J gave up 6 bases, with 16 bases separating them. The CDR3 sequence is 13 residues long. CDR3 in amino acids: CASIGGSSGEQYF. The CDR3 nucleotides read TGTGCCAGCATTGGCGGATCTTCGGGCGAGCAGTACTTC.

The chain couples TRBV7-2 to TRBJ2-7, with D perhaps matching TRBD1 (6 bases). Germline assignment: CDR1 SGHTA and CDR2 FQGNSA. The CDR3 has 14 amino acids. Trimming removed 1 base at V and 2 bases at J, with 9 bases between. The CDR3 nucleotides are TGTGCCAGCAGCTTAGTTGACAGGACCTACGAGCAGTACTTC. This gives the protein CASSLVDRTYEQYF. The variable domain in full, completed from reference TRBV7-2 and TRBJ2-7, reads GAGVSQSPSNKVTEKGKDVELRCDPISGHTALYWYRQSLGQGLEFLIYFQGNSAPDKSGLPSDRFSAERTGGSVSTLTIQRTQQEDSAVYLCASSLVDRTYEQYFGPGTRLTVT.

The chain links TRBV27 to TRBJ2-7; a possible D gene is TRBD2 (5 bases). CDR3 length: 12 residues. CDR1 is MNHEY, CDR2 SMNVEV, per germline (reference sequence). Between the trimmed V and J ends, which lost 7 bases and 9 bases, there was a span of 16 bases. The CDR3 loop reads CASTHSTGRQYF. The CDR3, as DNA: TGTGCCAGCACCCACTCGACGGGGAGGCAGTACTTC.

The chain combines TRBV4-1 with TRBJ2-7; 7 nucleotides line up with TRBD1. The germline CDR1 and CDR2 sequences are MGHRA and YSYEKL. The CDR3 length is 15 residues. V lost 4 bases to trimming and J lost 0 bases; unmatched junction nucleotides: 6. CDR3 loop: CASSLRWDSSYEQYF. The CDR3 coding sequence is TGCGCCAGCAGCCTCCGTTGGGACAGCTCCTACGAGCAGTACTTC.

The genes are TRBV27 and TRBJ1-1; 9 bases align to TRBD1. There are 13 residues in the CDR3. V shed 4 bases, J shed 3 bases, and the junction held 0 bases outside the gene matches. Germline V lookup: CDR1 MNHEY, CDR2 SMNVEV (reference sequence). The CDR3 sequence: CASSWDRDTEAFF. CDR3 coding DNA: TGTGCCAGCAGTTGGGACAGGGACACTGAAGCTTTCTTT.

The chain employs TRBV4-2 and TRBJ2-5; TRBD1 is a possible D gene (8 bases). V was pared by 0 bases and J by 5 bases, with 16 bases between. Germline V gene lookup returns CDR1 LGHNA and CDR2 YNFKEQ. This CDR3 region has 16 residues. CDR3 sequence: CASSQDGTGGVETQYF. Written as DNA, the CDR3 is TGTGCCAGCAGCCAAGATGGAACAGGGGGGGTGGAGACCCAGTACTTC.

J is TRBJ1-2 and V is TRBV27; tentatively, D is TRBD1 (5 bases). The CDR3 covers 14 residues. The germline V gene encodes CDR1 MNHEY and CDR2 SMNVEV (reference sequence). With 0 bases removed from V and 8 bases from J, the gap between germline ends came to 13 bases. The CDR3 bases are TGTGCCAGCAGTTTATCACCTGACAGAGAGGGCTACACCTTC. Encoded protein: CASSLSPDREGYTF.

This rearrangement joins TRBV5-5 to TRBJ2-7; possibly TRBD2 for D (6 bases). The CDR3 consists of 14 residues. The V and J ends lost 1 base and 0 bases respectively, with 8 bases between them. The V gene's germline CDR1 is SGHKS and CDR2 YYEKEE (reference sequence). In nucleotides, the CDR3 is TGTGCCAGCAGCTTGTGGGGGGTCTCCTACGAGCAGTACTTC. Protein: CASSLWGVSYEQYF.

DNA for the CDR3: TGTGCCAGCAGCCCATACCTAGGGGGAGACACCGGGGAGCTGTTTTTT. It is translated as CASSPYLGGDTGELFF. The chain has TRBV7-3 and TRBJ2-2; TRBD1 might be the D (6 bases). V was shortened by 5 bases and J by 3 bases, with 16 bases between the two germline ends. The CDR3 is made up of 16 amino acids. CDR1 is SGHTA and CDR2 is FQGTGA in the germline V gene.

The chain carries TRBV6-5 and TRBJ2-2, with 9 bases fitting TRBD1. The CDR3 runs 13 residues. With 6 bases clipped from V and 7 bases from J, the junction kept 3 bases outside the gene matches. Germline loops: CDR1 MNHEY, CDR2 SVGAGI. DNA of the CDR3: TGTGCCAGCAGGGACAGGGGAGTCGGGGAGCTGTTTTTT. This gives the protein CASRDRGVGELFF.

The V call is TRBV6-5, the J call TRBJ2-7, with D unresolved. Trimming left V 9 bases short and J 2 bases short, with 14 bases between. The CDR3 runs 13 residues. CDR1 MNHEY and CDR2 SVGAGI come from the germline V gene. As DNA, the CDR3 is TGTGCCAGTTCAACGACTGGAACCTACGAGCAGTACTTC. Protein sequence: CASSTTGTYEQYF.

The V and J genes are TRBV27 and TRBJ2-2; maybe TRBD1 (5 bases). From germline, CDR1 is MNHEY and CDR2 SMNVEV (reference sequence). The CDR3 covers 14 residues. V dropped 3 bases and J dropped 4 bases, with 9 bases sitting between them. CDR3 amino acids: CASSFQGPTGELFF. The CDR3, as DNA: TGTGCCAGCAGTTTTCAGGGTCCCACCGGGGAGCTGTTTTTT.

CDR3 amino acids: CASSPGLSGEKLFF. The CDR3 DNA sequence: TGTGCCAGTAGCCCGGGACTATCGGGGGAAAAACTGTTTTTT. The rearrangement joins TRBV19 to TRBJ1-4; the D gene is possibly TRBD1 (5 bases). Per the germline V gene, CDR1 is LNHDA and CDR2 is SQIVND (reference sequence). Trimming removed 6 bases from V and 8 bases from J, with 16 bases in between. The CDR3 consists of 14 residues.

V gene TRBV7-8 combines with J gene TRBJ1-1, with D unresolved. Germline V gene lookup returns CDR1 SGHVS and CDR2 FQNEAQ. V was clipped by 3 bases and J by 1 base, with 9 bases between them. CDR3 length: 14 amino acids. CDR3 nucleotide sequence: TGTGCCAGCAGCTTTGGGCCTTCGAACACTGAAGCTTTCTTT. Its protein is CASSFGPSNTEAFF. Based on the CDR3 plus reference TRBV7-8 and TRBJ1-1, the full variable domain is GAGVSQSPRYKVAKRGQDVALRCDPISGHVSLFWYQQALGQGPEFLTYFQNEAQLDKSGLPSDRFFAERPEGSVSTLKIQRTQQEDSAVYLCASSFGPSNTEAFFGQGTRLTVV.

V gene TRBV5-4 combines with J gene TRBJ1-3, with 8 bases lining up with TRBD1. Germline lookup yields CDR1 SGHNT and CDR2 YYREEE (reference sequence). The CDR3 runs to 15 residues. The junction had 8 bases not matched to a gene; V was cut back by 2 bases and J by 7 bases. The CDR3 reads CASSFDRGPENTIYF. For the CDR3, the DNA is TGTGCCAGCAGCTTCGACAGGGGACCCGAGAACACCATATATTTT. The full variable domain, rest sourced from reference TRBV5-4 and TRBJ1-3, is ETGVTQSPTHLIKTRGQQVTLRCSSQSGHNTVSWYQQALGQGPQFIFQYYREEENGRGNFPPRFSGLQFPNYSSELNVNALELDDSALYLCASSFDRGPENTIYFGEGSWLTVV.

This chain's CDR3 is CASSPGGLNTEAFF. The CDR3 nucleotides are TGTGCCAGCAGCCCTGGTGGGCTGAACACTGAAGCTTTCTTT. The rearrangement uses TRBV7-8 and TRBJ1-1; D is unclear. Trimming took 5 bases from V and 0 from J, leaving 10 bases between them. Germline loops: CDR1 SGHVS, CDR2 FQNEAQ. The CDR3 has 14 amino acids.

V is TRBV6-5 and J is TRBJ2-3; TRBD2 is a possible D gene (7 bases). The CDR3 runs 14 residues. Per the germline V gene, CDR1 is MNHEY and CDR2 is SVGAGI. V was clipped by 10 bases and J by 3 bases, with 17 bases between them. As DNA, the CDR3 is TGTGCCACCCAAGGGGGGGTTTGGACAGATACGCAGTATTTT. It encodes CATQGGVWTDTQYF.

This chain uses TRBV10-3 with TRBJ1-2, with a possible D match to TRBD1 (6 bases). Trimming left V 4 bases short and J 8 bases short, with 14 bases between. Germline loops: CDR1 ENHRY, CDR2 SYGVKD. The CDR3 totals 13 residues. The CDR3 region has the DNA TGTGCCATCAGTGTACAGGGCCCAAACGGCTACACCTTC. Protein: CAISVQGPNGYTF.

This rearrangement joins TRBV19 to TRBJ1-4; D is possibly TRBD1 (6 bases). CDR1 and CDR2 (germline): LNHDA, SQIVND (reference sequence). The CDR3 is made up of 13 amino acids. The V and J ends lost 10 bases and 6 bases respectively, with 15 bases between them. The CDR3 protein is CATLGGAHEKLFF. The CDR3 DNA is TGTGCCACCTTGGGGGGGGCTCATGAAAAACTGTTTTTT.

The chain links TRBV7-6 to TRBJ1-1; 8 bases fit TRBD1. The V gene's germline CDR1 is SGHVS and CDR2 FNYEAQ. Trimming at V came to 5 bases and at J to 2 bases, leaving 10 bases not matched to a gene. CDR3 length: 16 amino acids. The CDR3, as DNA: TGTGCCAGCAGCCGCGGACAGGGTTACGCAAACACTGAAGCTTTCTTT. Amino acid sequence: CASSRGQGYANTEAFF.